Presented here are 12 T cell receptor beta chains from one specimen sequenced in a study of blood T cells in healthy people across ages. A J-beta primer mix and a sample-barcoded 5' primer were used in a second PCR of roughly 7 to 12 cycles. TCRdb recomputed calls from the 5' RACE reads with MiXCR, one row per CDR3 protein. The sample has about 650,000 distinct CDR3 sequences; approximately 29% are singletons. The sample consisted of blood. Receptors were obtained from an elderly woman in good health.

This clonotype was detected ten times or more. DNA for the CDR3: TGCAGTGCTAGTGATTCGCAGGGGAATGACATTCAGTACTTC. It encodes CSASDSQGNDIQYF. This rearrangement joins TRBV20-1 to TRBJ2-4, with a weak D call TRBD1 (6 bases). Trimming removed 3 bases at V and 8 bases at J, with 17 bases between. Germline V gene data show CDR1 as DFQATT and CDR2 as SNEGSKA (reference sequence). This CDR3 has 14 residues.

In this sample, this clonotype turned up many times. The rearrangement joins TRBV3-1 to TRBJ2-1, with D possibly matching TRBD2 (5 bases). V shed 1 base and J shed 9 bases, with 13 bases lying between them. The germline CDR1 and CDR2 sequences are LGHDT and YNNKEL (reference sequence). The CDR3 totals 14 residues. CDR3 sequence: CASSQGFFGGEQFF. CDR3 nucleotides: TGTGCCAGCAGCCAAGGCTTTTTCGGAGGTGAGCAGTTCTTC.

Remarks on this clonotype: Given a much more abundant clone one base away, this may be a read error. This rearrangement joins TRBV7-2 to TRBJ2-3; D might be TRBD1 (6 bases). V gave up 3 bases and J gave up 1 base, with 14 bases separating them. Germline-derived CDR1 and CDR2 are SGHTA and FQGNSA. The CDR3 loop spans 16 amino acids. The CDR3 DNA follows: TGTGCCAGCAGCTTTACCAGGGGCTGCGGCACAGATACGCAGTATTTT. The encoded protein is CASSFTRGCGTDTQYF.

The sample holds many counts of this clonotype. The V and J genes are TRBV3-1 and TRBJ2-7; no reliable D call. The V end lost 0 bases, the J end lost 7 bases, and 19 bases lay between the germline ends. The germline V gene has CDR1 LGHDT and CDR2 YNNKEL (reference sequence). The CDR3 length is 16 residues. Here the CDR3 reads CASSQDKGRFPGEQYF. The CDR3 DNA is TGTGCCAGCAGCCAAGATAAGGGCAGGTTCCCTGGGGAGCAGTACTTC.

This clonotype was detected a few times. This may be a read error, as it is one base from a much larger clone. The genes are TRBV5-1 and TRBJ2-7, with 13 bases fitting TRBD2. Germline values: CDR1 SGHRS, CDR2 YFSETQ. The V gene end was trimmed by 5 bases and the J gene end by 7 bases; junction bases not matched to a gene: 9. The CDR3 is 15 residues long. The CDR3 is CASSFGLAGDNEQYF. CDR3 DNA sequence: TGCGCCAGCAGTTTCGGACTAGCGGGGGACAATGAGCAGTACTTC.

A single count supports this clonotype. This may arise from a read error, as a much more abundant clone is one base away. This chain connects TRBV6-1 to TRBJ1-5, with D tentatively TRBD1 (6 bases). The germline CDR1 and CDR2 sequences are MNHNS and SASEGT. The CDR3 is 16 residues long. The CDR3 reads CASSEAAGASNQPRHF. The CDR3 nucleotides read TGTGCCAGCAGTGAAGCGGCGGGGGCCAGCAATCAGCCCCGGCATTTT.

This clonotype has just one count. The chain is built from TRBV12-3 or TRBV12-4 and TRBJ2-2; TRBD1 aligns across 7 bases. The V and J ends lost 6 bases and 0 bases, in that order; junction bases with no gene match: 4. The CDR3 contains 15 residues. The CDR3 DNA follows: TGTGCCAGCAGGCTGGGGACAGCGAACACCGGGGAGCTGTTTTTT. Translating it yields CASRLGTANTGELFF.

J is TRBJ2-5 and V is TRBV5-1; 7 bases are a match to TRBD1. Losses at the gene ends were 1 base for V and 2 bases for J; bases not matched to a gene: 5. This CDR3 is 15 amino acids long. Looked up from germline, CDR1 is SGHRS and CDR2 is YFSETQ. The CDR3 nucleotides are TGCGCCAGCAGCTTGACGTCGACAGGGCAAGAGACCCAGTACTTC. Encoded protein: CASSLTSTGQETQYF.

This clonotype was counted only a few times. The gene calls are TRBV9 and TRBJ2-2; weak D call: TRBD1 (6 bases). This CDR3 has 18 amino acids. The V end lost 3 bases, the J end lost 1 base, and 19 bases lay between the germline ends. Germline CDR1 reads SGDLS; CDR2 reads YYNGEE. CDR3 DNA: TGTGCCAGCAGCGCAGAGTGGGGGCTACCCAAGAACACCGGGGAGCTGTTTTTT. Translating it yields CASSAEWGLPKNTGELFF.

In its sample, this clonotype was seen a few times. The chain employs TRBV6-5 and TRBJ1-2, with D possibly being TRBD1 (5 bases). V was clipped by 6 bases and J by 2 bases, with 10 bases between them. CDR3 length equals 13 residues. Germline CDR1 reads MNHEY; CDR2 reads SVGAGI. In DNA form, the CDR3 reads TGTGCCAGCAGGCCTCACAGGAACTATGGCTACACCTTC. Residues: CASRPHRNYGYTF.

This clonotype was found many times. The V and J genes are TRBV7-3 and TRBJ2-7, with D possibly TRBD1 on 6 matching bases. There are 17 residues in the CDR3. Germline lookup yields CDR1 SGHTA and CDR2 FQGTGA. V was pared by 1 base and J by 5 bases, with 21 bases between. Here the CDR3 DNA reads TGTGCCAGCAGCTTAAGAAAGTTGGTCAGGGGATCGGACGAGCAGTACTTC. It is translated as CASSLRKLVRGSDEQYF.

This clonotype was observed at least ten times. The rearrangement joins TRBV7-9 to TRBJ1-1, with no clear D. Per germline, CDR1 SEHNR and CDR2 FQNEAQ (reference sequence). The CDR3 runs to 14 residues. The ends were cut back, 3 bases at V and 1 base at J, with 9 bases in the middle. CDR3 nucleotides: TGTGCCAGCAGCTTCAAATCGACGAACACTGAAGCTTTCTTT. Amino acids: CASSFKSTNTEAFF.